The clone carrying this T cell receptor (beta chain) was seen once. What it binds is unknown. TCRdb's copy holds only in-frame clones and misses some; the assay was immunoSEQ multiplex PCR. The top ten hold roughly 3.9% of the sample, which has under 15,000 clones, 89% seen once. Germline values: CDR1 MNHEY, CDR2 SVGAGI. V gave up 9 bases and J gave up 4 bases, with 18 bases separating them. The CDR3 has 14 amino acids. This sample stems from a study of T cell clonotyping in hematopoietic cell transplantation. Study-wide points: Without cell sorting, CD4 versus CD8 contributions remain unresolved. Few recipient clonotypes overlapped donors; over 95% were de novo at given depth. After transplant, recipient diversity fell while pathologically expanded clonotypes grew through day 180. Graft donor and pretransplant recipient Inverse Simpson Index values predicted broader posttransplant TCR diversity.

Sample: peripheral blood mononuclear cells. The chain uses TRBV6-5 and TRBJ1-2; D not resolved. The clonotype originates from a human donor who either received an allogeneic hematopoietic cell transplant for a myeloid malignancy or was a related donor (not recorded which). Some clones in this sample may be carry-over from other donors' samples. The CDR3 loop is CASRQEGGRYGYTF. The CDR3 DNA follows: TGTGCCAGTAGGCAGGAAGGAGGGCGCTATGGCTACACCTTC.